The source of this T cell receptor beta chain is a study of blood T cell repertoires in COVID-19. Looking at the study overall: Acute-phase and convalescent COVID-19 samples originated in the United States, Italy and Spain.

Generated by immunoSEQ multiplex PCR, the TCRdb table keeps only in-frame clones and is missing some. This table has hundreds of thousands of clones, around 90% appearing once. Self-reported history from a screening survey and questionnaire set each donor's cohort. Donors in Cohort 3 who had recovered were those with two negative PCRs, healthcare professional clearance, or resolution of their symptoms. The CDR3 has 14 amino acids. CDR1 is SNHLY and CDR2 is FYNNEI in the germline V gene. V lost 7 bases to trimming and J lost 6 bases, with 16 bases between them. The rearrangement uses TRBV2 and TRBJ1-5; D remains unclear. The clonotype originates from a woman between 18 and 29 years old who had recovered from COVID-19. Sequencing input: PBMCs or T cells enriched from blood (not recorded which). CDR3 bases: TGTGCCAGCACCCAAGAGGGTTCGGCTCAGCCCCAGCATTTT. This gives the protein CASTQEGSAQPQHF.